Described below is a single TCR beta chain sequence and its context. Antigen unknown. CDR1 MNHEY and CDR2 SVGEGT come from the germline V gene. Trimming shortened V by 0 bases and J by 2 bases, and 7 bases separated the two germline ends. The CDR3 length is 14 residues. Sequencing was performed with immunoSEQ multiplex PCR; in TCRdb, only in-frame clones are kept and a portion is missing. The repertoire includes roughly 180,000 clones, about 90% of them detected once, and more than 1.5% sits in the top ten. The data derive from a study of T cell responses to AZD1222 COVID-19 vaccine. Whole-study results and caveats: Clonal diversity was possibly underestimated, and the donors were mostly white British, with more females.

Source: peripheral blood, taken 28 days after the second AZD1222 dose. The receptor was derived from an adult who received the AZD1222 COVID-19 vaccine. The genes are TRBV6-2 or TRBV6-3 and TRBJ1-1, with no clear D. CDR3 DNA sequence: TGTGCCAGCAGTTACTCGAGCAGAAACACTGAAGCTTTCTTT. Translating it yields CASSYSSRNTEAFF.